Reported below is one TCR beta chain. Which antigen it targets is not known. No clone much larger than this one lies a single base away; base qualities are absent. This sample was taken from a study of cytomegalovirus exposure and HLA in healthy donors (dated by TCRdb to about 2017). Broadly, across the study: An earlier analysis of roughly 630 of the donors reported 250 to 350 Gb of sequence data and 117 million unique TCR beta sequences from 150 million to 200 million T cells. On average, roughly 240,000 unique TCR beta nucleotide sequences were sequenced per donor among 398 genotyped donors of the cohort, with 15% to 20% of those sequences being non-productive. Roughly 320 gigabases of sequencing data and tens of millions of unique TCR sequences made up an early release that covered around 640 HLA-typed donors. In a later genetic analysis, genome-wide SNP genotypes for about 60% of the 666 donors were used, and that subset was treated as a discovery cohort. The T cell repertoires of 666 subjects were profiled by immunosequencing and related to cytomegalovirus serostatus. Because of strong linkage in the cohort, five DR-DQ haplotypes were treated as single units for association and clustering. In an earlier analysis of over 550 of the donors, high-throughput TCR beta sequencing was used to judge whether each TCR beta V gene segment behaved as functional or pseudogenic. The study combined high-throughput TCR immunosequencing, statistical association of individual TCRs with disease status, and machine learning to predict cytomegalovirus infection status. Along with the approximately 650-subject first cohort, a separate validation cohort of more than 90 different subjects was used. Donor age, sex, ethnicity and CMV serostatus were compiled alongside the repertoire data. Class I and class II HLA loci were covered by the typing at four-digit resolution. The number of typed donors differed by locus: roughly 620-630 for A, B, C, DRB1 and DQB1; some 500 for DQA1; some 590 for DPA1; and around 470 for DPB1. A later analysis re-examined previously published TCR beta repertoires from 600 to 700 donors and added high-resolution HLA genotyping to investigate patterns of TCR occurrence. Among the roughly 400 genotyped donors, about 85% belonged to the genetic ancestry cluster associated with self-reported Caucasian donors. All discovery cohort repertoires had been generated on a single sequencing platform. The study was designed to test whether signatures of past pathogen exposure could be identified by cataloging public T cell receptors. The later analysis used no new phenotypic data to find candidate immune exposures, relying instead on TCR beta sequences and their occurrence across donors.

The library was produced with the immunoSEQ multiplex PCR assay. For the multiplex PCR, a mixture combining 60 forward primers for TCR Vbeta segments and 13 reverse primers for TCR Jbeta segments was used. The CDR3 region of rearranged TCR beta genes was amplified from genomic DNA by a multiplex PCR assay. Amplified TCR beta libraries were sequenced as 87-base-pair reads on the Illumina HiSeq System. Per the source publication's procedure: A later analysis tallied around 82 million unique TCR beta chains across the 660 or so repertoires, and approximately 11 million of those chains were shared by two or more donors. Raw reads were error-corrected and collapsed into unique sequences by a nearest-neighbor algorithm in which closely related sequences were merged to remove PCR and sequencing errors. V, D and J gene segments were assigned by aligning CDR3 sequences to IMGT reference sequences. For a sequence to be retained, a match of at least six nucleotides to both a V gene segment and a J gene segment was required. A rearrangement was called productive if the CDR3 had no stop codons and remained in frame with V and J, and every other rearrangement was called non-productive. CDR3 was defined by IMGT convention, running from the second conserved V-encoded cysteine to the conserved J-encoded phenylalanine. Sequences without an unambiguous match to a single V gene segment were excluded from the earlier analysis of approximately 600 of the donors. In an earlier analysis of some 590 of the donors, V segments were called functional above 56.7% productive rearrangements and were called segregating when the between-donor standard deviation exceeded 5%. A statistical classification framework was developed to diagnose cytomegalovirus status using the catalog of TCR beta chain sequences. In a later analysis, V and J genes were assigned by comparing TCR nucleotide sequences against IMGT/GENE-DB human TR gene sequences. In a later analysis, CDR3 sequences and most-parsimonious VDJ recombination scenarios were assigned using the TCRdist pipeline. In a later analysis, each TCR beta chain was defined by its CDR3 amino acid sequence together with its V-gene family, and reads lacking a unique V-gene family were excluded. In a later analysis, around 650 highly shared, low-generation-probability nucleotide sequences were removed to address suspected cross-contamination and a sequencing artifact. For each public chain, a later analysis derived a clonal expansion index from normalized ranks of inferred template counts within each repertoire. A later analysis computed generation probabilities with a VDJ recombination model fitted to out-of-frame rearrangements, and checked the results against IGoR. In a later analysis, hypergeometric tests were used to score TCR-TCR, TCR-HLA and TCR-CMV co-occurrence, with a repertoire-size bias correction applied to TCR pairs. To estimate false discovery rates, a later analysis permuted the HLA or CMV assignments 20 times. In a later analysis, co-occurring TCRs were grouped using DBSCAN, and TCRdist sequence similarity was added for clustering within HLA-allele-positive subsets. For co-occurrence clustering, repertoires with fewer than 30,000 or more than 120,000 public chains were excluded, along with roughly five repertoires with anomalous nucleotide sharing. TCRdb took over this immuneACCESS table, retaining in-frame rearrangements with V and J assigned. Such tables are incomplete; in checked studies, under half of the missing clones stem from an unresolved V gene, and the remainder is unexplained. Clonal size and the V and J genes are those of that table, whereas D and trimming came from the DNA. The sample table holds over 150,000 clones, of which 75% to 85% were seen once. The ten most abundant clones make up approximately 13% of the sample.

The cohort was made up of approximately 670 healthy bone marrow donors. At the time of sampling, every cohort member was nominally healthy, though immune exposures that went unrecorded were likely present. The donor was CMV seropositive and was included in the group of 250 to 300 seropositive cohort members. Every donor gave a peripheral blood sample, and the peripheral blood mononuclear cells from that sample were used for TCR beta sequencing. Genomic DNA extraction from the blood cell samples was performed with the Qiagen DNeasy Blood Extraction Kit. Study-level results and caveats: Only TCR beta chains were sequenced in this cohort, and the absence of alpha or paired-chain data limited detectable features. A cluster of highly shared sequence variants was judged likely to represent a technical artifact of the sequencing pipeline. Several of the top co-occurrence clusters appeared to be linked to parvovirus B19, influenza, CMV and Epstein-Barr virus, according to a later analysis. In a later analysis, 16,951 TCR beta sequences were associated with specific HLA alleles at a false discovery rate of 0.05. CMV serostatus was the only immune exposure information available for the cohort. In a later analysis, HLA-associated TCR beta chains showed more clonal expansion and lower generation probabilities than non-associated chains that were equally common. Presence/absence analyses assumed roughly uniform sequencing depth across donors, an assumption that may not hold. The earlier analysis of around 600 of the donors excluded approximately 17 rarely observed V segments, including chromosome 9 orphons, because counts were too low. A few of the identified cytomegalovirus-associated TCR beta chains were confirmed in vitro to be specific for cytomegalovirus antigens. In an earlier analysis of several hundred of the donors, most TCR beta V segments were observed in productive rearrangements about 90% or about 30% of the time, broadly matching IMGT annotations. Compared with the approximately 710-donor mean, donors in an Asian-associated ancestry cluster had fewer N-insertions in productive TCRs, according to a later genetic analysis. While some public TCRs were present in many individuals, most TCR sequences turned up only very rarely across donors. Correlated functional status among segregating V segments might reflect linkage disequilibrium, but an unknown experimental factor could not be ruled out. An association between a missense DCLRE1C variant and V-gene and J-gene trimming of TCR beta chains was found in a later genetic analysis and replicated in an independent cohort. The classifier was reported to diagnose cytomegalovirus status with high specificity and sensitivity in both the original and validation cohorts. According to a later analysis, most CMV-associated TCR beta chains appeared to be HLA-restricted, and the HLA associations seemed to be driven largely by CMV exposure. Because HLA typing was unavailable for some donors at each locus, only the typed subset was used in association tests. Some IMGT-functional V segments, including TRBV6-2 and TRBV6-3, could not be told apart with the 87-base-pair reads, so those segments were excluded. It was suggested by the authors that the approach could potentially be generalized to other disease states and immunological phenotypes. A further reported finding was that TCR beta sequences accurately predicted the HLA-A and HLA-B alleles for most subjects in the first cohort. A total of 150 to 200 TCR beta chains were listed by the study as associated with cytomegalovirus. Assigning TCR associations to individual alleles was difficult when HLA alleles, especially DR and DQ, strongly co-occurred. In a later analysis, the rate of TCR association differed among HLA loci, with DRB1 alleles having the most associated TCRs and HLA-C alleles having the fewest.

CDR1 and CDR2, looked up from the germline V gene (reference sequence), are MNHEY and SMNVEV. At the junction V is shortened by 6 bases and J by 2 bases; bases outside the gene matches: 1. From cysteine to phenylalanine, the CDR3 is 13 amino acids long. Only CDR3 DNA remains: 39 bases, in frame from the first base. Input material: PBMCs. The TCR was taken from a woman aged 45-60 years in good health and CMV-seropositive. The sequence joins TRBV27 to TRBJ1-3, with 7 bases aligning to TRBD1. The nucleotides are TGTGCCAGCAGGGGGACAGCTGGAAACACCATATATTTT. Its product reads: CASRGTAGNTIYF.